A single sample gave rise to the 4 T cell receptor beta chains below, sequenced in a study of cytomegalovirus exposure and HLA in healthy donors. It was with 60 Vbeta and 13 Jbeta primers that the PCR ran. Data came from immunoSEQ multiplex PCR; TCRdb stores just in-frame clones and leaves some out. The sample holds approximately 240,000 clones, roughly 79% seen once. Sequenced: PBMCs. All receptors come from a woman in her thirties or forties in good health and CMV-seronegative.

J is TRBJ1-1 and V is TRBV5-6; no firm D call. The CDR3 consists of 12 residues. Germline values: CDR1 SGHDT, CDR2 YYEEEE. Deletions cut 4 bases from V and 1 base from J, with 5 bases between. The CDR3 here is CASSGGNTEAFF. For the CDR3, the DNA is TGTGCCAGCAGCGGAGGGAACACTGAAGCTTTCTTT.

This clone was recorded only once. The gene calls are TRBV7-9 and TRBJ1-3; 11 bases line up with TRBD1. CDR3 size: 16 residues. Germline CDR1 reads SEHNR; CDR2 reads FQNEAQ (reference sequence). V lost 6 bases to trimming and J lost 5 bases; unmatched junction nucleotides: 9. CDR3 DNA sequence: TGTGCCAGCAGGGATCGATGGACAGGGGGCAGAAACACCATATATTTT. This gives the protein CASRDRWTGGRNTIYF.

The chain couples TRBV28 to TRBJ1-1, with D perhaps TRBD1 (5 bases). Germline values: CDR1 MDHEN, CDR2 SYDVKM. The V and J ends lost 7 bases and 0 bases respectively, with 18 bases between them. This CDR3 is 16 amino acids long. CDR3 region: CASTVDSIALNTEAFF. The CDR3 nucleotides read TGTGCCAGCACCGTAGACAGCATTGCTTTGAACACTGAAGCTTTCTTT.

The chain employs TRBV9 and TRBJ2-5; weak D call: TRBD2 (6 bases). The J call may be wrong; the DNA end is better matched by TRBJ2-7. Germline V gene sequence: CDR1 SGDLS, CDR2 YYNGEE. The CDR3 has 14 residues. The DNA of the CDR3 is TGTGCCAGCAGCGTAGGGGGGGAATTGGGCGAGCAGTACTTC. It codes for CASSVGGELGEQYF.